This TCR beta chain was sequenced in a study of post-analysis software for immune sequencing data (dated by TCRdb to about 2015). Describing the broader study: Disease courses on record covered relapsing-remitting, secondary progressive and progressive-relapsing multiple sclerosis, though some patients had no subtype annotation. A subset of samples was prepared in parallel using single-end sample barcoding, then pooled and co-amplified after Illumina adapter ligation. The patient repertoires were compared against about a dozen previously published healthy control repertoires obtained from donors aged 6 to 25 years.

Sequences SQVTM (CDR1) and ANQGSEA (CDR2) are obtained from the germline V gene. The CDR3 runs 13 residues from the cysteine to the phenylalanine. CDR3 DNA is the only sequence kept; it has 39 bases, read in frame from the first base. Note on this clonotype: Its recognized antigen is unknown. One base away there is no much larger clone; base qualities are not given.

To demonstrate the VDJtools post-analysis software, TCR beta repertoires were profiled from the peripheral blood of over ten young patients with multiple sclerosis. The multiple sclerosis patients were children and adolescents between roughly 6 and 17 years of age. The full study reports these points: Significantly higher frequencies in patients than in controls were found for five TRBV segments, including TRBV5-6, TRBV5-1 and TRBV20-1. The multiple sclerosis patient group was slightly younger than the control group. Normalized Chao1 diversity was significantly lower in multiple sclerosis patients than controls, suggesting substantial peripheral T-cell clonal expansion. Direct clustering with F measure revealed strong co-clustering of samples prepared in the same batch, which led to a batch-effect correction.

Libraries were made using PCR. Sequencing used an Illumina HiSeq 2500. Unique molecular identifiers were incorporated into TCR beta cDNA libraries to reduce PCR and sequencing biases. Some 500,000 cDNA molecules were obtained per 1 to 10 million input T cells, so each molecule approximated one T cell. The patient libraries were prepared and sequenced using the same protocol as the earlier healthy control dataset. Samples belonging to the same batch were prepared together, multiplexed and sequenced on a shared HiSeq lane. The authors' analysis ran thus. MIGEC was used to process the raw barcoded reads, and molecular identifier groups with only a single read were discarded before consensus assembly and CDR3 extraction. VDJtools was used for post-analysis of the clonotype tables, and diversity was normalized by down-sampling every dataset to the size of the smallest sample. To correct batch-related cross-sample contamination, repertoire overlap clustering matched CDR3 amino acid sequences but not nucleotide sequences. TCRdb trimmed public reads at Q25 via fastp, called clones via MiXCR and kept in-frame beta chains. A single entry per CDR3 protein holds the most common genes and DNA from its merged rows. TCRdb, not the authors, supplied the V and J calls. A total of approximately 570,000 distinct CDR3 sequences appear in this sample, about 40% of them only once. The ten biggest clones cover about 1.5% of the sample.

The sequenced sample consisted of blood. The rearranged chain carries TRBV29-1 and TRBJ2-7; the D segment cannot be called with confidence. The end of the DNA aligns better with TRBJ2-4, so the J call may be wrong. The TCR sequence derives from a girl aged 5-17 years with multiple sclerosis. The nucleotide sequence is given as TGCAGCGTTGCTGAAGGAAACCTAAACATTCAGTACTTC. Its translation reads: CSVAEGNLNIQYF.